The clone carrying this T cell receptor beta chain was counted once. What it binds is not known. The sample is drawn from a study of T cell responses to AZD1222 COVID-19 vaccine. Findings of the study overall: Targeting of unmutated variant regions was reportedly seen in nearly half of spike-specific TCRs. Repertoires were sampled only after the peak T cell response. Possibly, clonal diversity was underestimated; donors were largely white British and included more females.

Clones were read by immunoSEQ multiplex PCR, and TCRdb kept only the in-frame ones, dropping some. The sample has under 150,000 clones, roughly 88% seen once. The CDR3 consists of 15 residues. The germline V and J ends were trimmed by 6 bases and 0 bases, with 9 bases remaining between them. Germline-derived CDR1 and CDR2 are SEHNR and FQNEAQ (reference sequence). This chain uses TRBV7-9 with TRBJ2-6, with TRBD1 as a possible D gene (5 bases). The input for sequencing was peripheral blood, taken on day 0 of AZD1222 vaccination. This receptor was taken from an adult in good health. The CDR3 loop is CASSLTGSGANVLTF. DNA of the CDR3: TGTGCCAGCAGTCTTACAGGCTCTGGGGCCAACGTCCTGACTTTC.